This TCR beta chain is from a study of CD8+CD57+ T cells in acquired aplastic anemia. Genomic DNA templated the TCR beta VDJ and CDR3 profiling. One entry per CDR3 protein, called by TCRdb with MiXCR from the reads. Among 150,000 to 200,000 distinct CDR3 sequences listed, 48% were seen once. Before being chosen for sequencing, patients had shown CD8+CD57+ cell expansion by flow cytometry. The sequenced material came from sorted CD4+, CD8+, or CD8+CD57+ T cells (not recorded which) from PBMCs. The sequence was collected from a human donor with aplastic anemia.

The CDR3 sequence is CASSFRGTGVGSTEAFF. The CDR3 DNA is TGTGCCAGCAGTTTTCGCGGGACAGGGGTCGGGAGTACTGAAGCTTTCTTT. The gene calls are TRBV12-3 or TRBV12-4 and TRBJ1-1; TRBD1 matches 10 bases. With 3 bases clipped from V and 5 bases from J, the junction kept 12 bases outside the gene matches. The CDR3 has 17 amino acids.